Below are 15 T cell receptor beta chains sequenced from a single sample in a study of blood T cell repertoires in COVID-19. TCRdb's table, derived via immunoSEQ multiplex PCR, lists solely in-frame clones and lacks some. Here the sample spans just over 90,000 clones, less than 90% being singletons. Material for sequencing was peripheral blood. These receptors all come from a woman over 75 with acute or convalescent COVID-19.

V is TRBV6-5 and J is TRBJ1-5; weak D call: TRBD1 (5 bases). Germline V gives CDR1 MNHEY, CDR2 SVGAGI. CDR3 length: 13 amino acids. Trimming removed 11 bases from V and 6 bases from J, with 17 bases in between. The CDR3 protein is CAARTWGGQPQHF. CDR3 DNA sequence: TGTGCCGCAAGGACGTGGGGCGGTCAGCCCCAGCATTTT.

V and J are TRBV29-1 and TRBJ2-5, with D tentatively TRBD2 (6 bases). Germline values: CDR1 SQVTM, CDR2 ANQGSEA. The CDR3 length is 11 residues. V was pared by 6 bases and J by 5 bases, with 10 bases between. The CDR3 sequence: CSVGRGETQYF. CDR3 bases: TGCAGCGTGGGTCGGGGGGAGACCCAGTACTTC.

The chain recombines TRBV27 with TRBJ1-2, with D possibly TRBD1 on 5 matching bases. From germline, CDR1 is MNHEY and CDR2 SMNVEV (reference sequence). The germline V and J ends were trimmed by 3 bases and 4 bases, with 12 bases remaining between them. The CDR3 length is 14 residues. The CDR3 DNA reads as TGTGCCAGCAGTTTGGGGGGGTGGGGCTATGGCTACACCTTC. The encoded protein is CASSLGGWGYGYTF.

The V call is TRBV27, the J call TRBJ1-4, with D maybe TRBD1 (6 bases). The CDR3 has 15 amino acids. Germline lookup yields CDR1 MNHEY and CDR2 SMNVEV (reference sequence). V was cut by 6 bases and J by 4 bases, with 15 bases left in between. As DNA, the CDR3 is TGTGCCAGCAGACCCACAGGGCCCCTTAATGAAAAACTGTTTTTT. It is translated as CASRPTGPLNEKLFF.

CDR3 region: CASSEFPGTSVDNEQFF. The DNA for the CDR3 is TGTGCCAGCAGCGAGTTCCCCGGGACTAGTGTCGACAATGAGCAGTTCTTC. The chain recombines TRBV14 with TRBJ2-1; the match to TRBD2 covers 8 bases. Germline V gives CDR1 SGHDN, CDR2 FVKESK. V dropped 5 bases and J dropped 5; count of bases not matched to a gene: 14. The CDR3 runs to 17 residues.

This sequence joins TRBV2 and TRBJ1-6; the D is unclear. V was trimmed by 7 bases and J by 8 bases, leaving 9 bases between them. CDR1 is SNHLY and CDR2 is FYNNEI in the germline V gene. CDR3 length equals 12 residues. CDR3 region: CASMRGDSPLHF. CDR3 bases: TGTGCCAGCATGCGGGGTGATTCACCCCTCCACTTT.

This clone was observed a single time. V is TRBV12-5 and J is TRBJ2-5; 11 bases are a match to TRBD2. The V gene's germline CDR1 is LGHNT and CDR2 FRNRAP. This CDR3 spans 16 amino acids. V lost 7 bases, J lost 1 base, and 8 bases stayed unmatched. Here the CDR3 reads CASALTSGDLQETQYF. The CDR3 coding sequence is TGTGCTAGTGCTCTGACTAGCGGGGACCTCCAAGAGACCCAGTACTTC.

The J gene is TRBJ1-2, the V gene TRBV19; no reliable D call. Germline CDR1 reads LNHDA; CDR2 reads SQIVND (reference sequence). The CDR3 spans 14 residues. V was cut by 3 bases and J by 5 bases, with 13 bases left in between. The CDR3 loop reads CASSILFSGYGYTF. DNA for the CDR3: TGTGCCAGTAGTATTCTGTTTTCCGGTTATGGCTACACCTTC.

The CDR3 region is CASRSLQGGNTEAFF. The DNA of the CDR3 is TGTGCCAGCAGGAGTCTACAGGGGGGGAACACTGAAGCTTTCTTT. J is TRBJ1-1 and V is TRBV27; TRBD1 agrees at 8 bases. V shed 6 bases and J 1 base; nucleotides not matched to a gene: 7. The CDR3 consists of 15 residues. Germline CDR1 MNHEY, CDR2 SMNVEV (reference sequence).

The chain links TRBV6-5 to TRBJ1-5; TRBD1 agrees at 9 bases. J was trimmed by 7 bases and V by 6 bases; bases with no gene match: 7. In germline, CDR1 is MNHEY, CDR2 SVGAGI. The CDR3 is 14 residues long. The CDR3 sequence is CASRTGGAGQPQHF. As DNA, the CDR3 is TGTGCCAGCAGAACAGGGGGCGCGGGACAGCCCCAGCATTTT.

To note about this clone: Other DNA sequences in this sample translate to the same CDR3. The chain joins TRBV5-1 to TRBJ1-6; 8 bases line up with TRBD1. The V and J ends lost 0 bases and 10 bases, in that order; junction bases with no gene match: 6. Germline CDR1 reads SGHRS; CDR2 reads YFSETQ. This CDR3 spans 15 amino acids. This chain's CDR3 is CASSLGGQGRSPLHF. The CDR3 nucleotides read TGCGCCAGCAGCTTGGGAGGACAGGGTAGGTCACCCCTCCACTTT. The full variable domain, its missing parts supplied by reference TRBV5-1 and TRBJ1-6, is KAGVTQTPRYLIKTRGQQVTLSCSPISGHRSVSWYQQTPGQGLQFLFEYFSETQRNKGNFPGRFSGRQFSNSRSEMNVSTLELGDSALYLCASSLGGQGRSPLHFGNGTRLTVT.

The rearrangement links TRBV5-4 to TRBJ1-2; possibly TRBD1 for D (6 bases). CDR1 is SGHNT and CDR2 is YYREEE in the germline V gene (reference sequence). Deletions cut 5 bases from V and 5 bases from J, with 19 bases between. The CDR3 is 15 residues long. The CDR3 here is CASSTPPGAGYGYTF. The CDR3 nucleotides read TGTGCCAGCAGTACACCCCCAGGGGCCGGTTATGGCTACACCTTC.

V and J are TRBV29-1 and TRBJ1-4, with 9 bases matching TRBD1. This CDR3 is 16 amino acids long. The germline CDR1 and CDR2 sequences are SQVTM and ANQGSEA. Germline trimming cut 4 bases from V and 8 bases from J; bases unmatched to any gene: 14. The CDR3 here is CSVGAPDRGGGEKLFF. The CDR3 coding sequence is TGCAGCGTTGGGGCACCGGACAGGGGCGGAGGAGAAAAACTGTTTTTT.

The CDR3 region has the DNA TGTGCCACCAGTGATTCCCTAGGACAGGGTACGCCGGGCGAGCAGTACTTC. Amino acids: CATSDSLGQGTPGEQYF. This chain connects TRBV24-1 to TRBJ2-7, with 8 bases identical to TRBD1. The J segment lost 6 bases and the V segment lost 2 bases, leaving 14 bases of the junction unmatched. The CDR3 runs to 17 residues. The germline CDR1 and CDR2 sequences are KGHDR and SFDVKD.

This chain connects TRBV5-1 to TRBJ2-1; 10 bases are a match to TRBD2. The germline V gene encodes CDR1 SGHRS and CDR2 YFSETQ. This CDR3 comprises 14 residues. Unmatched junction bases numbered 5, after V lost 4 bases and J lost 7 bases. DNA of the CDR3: TGCGCCAGCAGCACCCCGGGACTAGCGAATGAGCAGTTCTTC. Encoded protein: CASSTPGLANEQFF.